Listed below are T cell receptor beta chains from one sample, sequenced in a study of chemoradiotherapy in HPV16-positive cancers. Produced via immunoSEQ multiplex PCR; TCRdb's table is partial and in-frame only. The profile shows about 5,000 clones, 90% to 95% of them singletons. This material consisted of tumor tissue, taken from a patient who underwent chemoradiotherapy. These TCRs come from a human donor with HPV-associated anogenital cancer. The CDR3 runs from the conserved cysteine through the conserved F or W. A D gene is named only where the DNA matches it firmly. Some rows have no size entry. The others give once, few or many, or a class for an expanded clone.

j_gene	abundance	v_gene	d_gene	CDR3nt	CDR3aa
TRBJ1-1	NA	TRBV29-1	TRBD1	TGCAGCGTCGACAGGGGGCACACTGAAGCTTTCTTT	CSVDRGHTEAFF
TRBJ2-2	NA	TRBV19	NA	TGTGCCAGTAGTATGGGGCTCCGCCGGGAGCTGTTTTTT	CASSMGLRRELFF
TRBJ2-7	NA	TRBV4-1	NA	TGCGCCAGCAGCCAAACCCCGGGGGTCGCAAGAGTAGGGCAGTACTTC	CASSQTPGVARVGQYF
TRBJ2-3	NA	TRBV6-1	TRBD2	TGTGCCAGCAGTGGGACTAGCGGGGGTCCCGGGAGCACAGATACGCAGTATTTT	CASSGTSGGPGSTDTQYF
TRBJ1-1	once	TRBV20-1	NA	TGCAGTGCGTCGGGAGTGGGGGCTTTCTTT	CSASGVGAFF
TRBJ1-3	NA	TRBV7-2	TRBD1	TGTGCCAGCAGCCTTCGGGACAGGAACTCTGGAAACACCATATATTTT	CASSLRDRNSGNTIYF
TRBJ2-5	NA	TRBV9	NA	TGTGCCAGCAGCGTGGGGGACTTGCGAGGGACCCAGTACTTC	CASSVGDLRGTQYF
TRBJ1-3	NA	TRBV10-3	NA	TGTGCCATCAGTGCTGGCAGCCTTAACTCTGGAAACACCATATATTTT	CAISAGSLNSGNTIYF
TRBJ2-6	once	TRBV5-1	NA	TGCGCCAGCAGCTTGAATAGCGGCCCTTCTGGGGCCAACGTCCTGACTTTC	CASSLNSGPSGANVLTF
TRBJ1-5	NA	TRBV6-1	TRBD1	TGTGCCAGCCGTGACAGGGGAAGGGGTGAAAATCAGCCCCAGCATTTT	CASRDRGRGENQPQHF
TRBJ2-3	NA	TRBV7-8	NA	TGTGCCAGCAGCTTAGAAGCGGAGCCCACAGATACGCAGTATTTT	CASSLEAEPTDTQYF
TRBJ2-7	NA	TRBV7-9	TRBD2	TGTGCCAGCAGCTTAAGTAGGGGACTAGTTGTTGAGCAGTACTTC	CASSLSRGLVVEQYF
TRBJ1-2	once	TRBV4-3	NA	TGCGCCAGCAGCCAAGACCGCTCTCTGACTAACTATGGCTACACCTTC	CASSQDRSLTNYGYTF
TRBJ2-7	once	TRBV28	TRBD1	TGTGCCAGCAGTCCCGGACAGGGGCTACCCTACGAGCAGTACTTC	CASSPGQGLPYEQYF
TRBJ2-2	NA	TRBV7-6	TRBD1	TGTGCCAGCAGCCCCGGACAGGCCGGGGAGCTGTTTTTT	CASSPGQAGELFF
TRBJ2-7	once	TRBV18	TRBD2	TGTGCCAGCTCACTAGGGACTAGCGGGATTTCCTACGAGCAGTACTTC	CASSLGTSGISYEQYF
TRBJ2-1	NA	TRBV6-6	TRBD2	TGTGCCAGCAAAATAGCGGGAGGGCCTAATGAGCAGTTCTTC	CASKIAGGPNEQFF
TRBJ2-7	once	TRBV4-1	TRBD2	TGCGCCAGCAGCCAAGGACTAGCGGACTCCTACGAGCAGTACTTC	CASSQGLADSYEQYF
TRBJ2-7	once	TRBV6-5	NA	TGTGCCAGCAGTTACCGCGGGACTGAATACTACGAGCAGTACTTC	CASSYRGTEYYEQYF
TRBJ1-1	NA	TRBV11-2	NA	TGTGCCAGCAGCCTCCCAAGAGGGGTAAGTCCGAACACTGAAGCTTTCTTT	CASSLPRGVSPNTEAFF
TRBJ2-3	NA	TRBV5-5	NA	TGTGCCAGCAGCTTGTGGGAAAGAACAGATACGCAGTATTTT	CASSLWERTDTQYF
TRBJ1-5	few	TRBV2	NA	TGTGCCAGCAGTGAAGGAAGGGGCAATCAGCCCCAGCATTTT	CASSEGRGNQPQHF
TRBJ1-2	once	TRBV9	NA	TGTGCCAGCAGCCTTAGTGGGGGCTCTAACTATGGCTACACCTTC	CASSLSGGSNYGYTF
TRBJ2-3	once	TRBV6-6	NA	TGTGCCAGCAGTTACTACCGAGGAGCAGATACGCAGTATTTT	CASSYYRGADTQYF
TRBJ1-1	NA	TRBV27	NA	TGTGCCAGCAGTTTCTTCCCCCCGGCGAACACTGAAGCTTTCTTT	CASSFFPPANTEAFF
TRBJ1-5	NA	TRBV21-1	NA	TGTGCCAGCAGCATCGGACAGCCCGATCAGCCCCAGCATTTT	CASSIGQPDQPQHF
TRBJ2-1	NA	TRBV28	NA	TGTGCCAGCAGTTTACCACTTAGCGGACAGTACAATGAGCAGTTCTTC	CASSLPLSGQYNEQFF
TRBJ2-2	NA	TRBV6-4	NA	TGTGCCAGCAGTGCAGGGGCGGACACCGGGGAGCTGTTTTTT	CASSAGADTGELFF
TRBJ1-1	NA	TRBV6-1	NA	TGTGCCAGCAGTGAAGTTGGACGGACTGAAGCTTTCTTT	CASSEVGRTEAFF